The present T cell receptor (beta chain) was sequenced within a study of blood T cell repertoires in COVID-19. Background on the study: Researchers got acute and convalescent COVID-19 samples from the United States, Italy and Spain.

Per the germline V gene, CDR1 is SGHTA and CDR2 is FQGTGA. The V and J ends lost 4 bases and 0 bases, in that order; junction bases with no gene match: 2. The CDR3 loop spans 15 amino acids. Only in-frame clones appear in the TCRdb table, and some are missing; sequencing was by immunoSEQ multiplex PCR. The repertoire includes about 81,000 clones, roughly four fifths of them detected once, and about 10% sits in the top ten. The sequenced sample consisted of peripheral blood. This TCR derives from a man aged 55-75 years with acute or convalescent COVID-19. The V and J genes are TRBV7-3 and TRBJ1-2, with 10 bases aligning to TRBD1. In DNA form, the CDR3 reads TGTGCCAGCAGCTCCGGACAGGGGGCTAACTATGGCTACACCTTC. Translating gives CASSSGQGANYGYTF.